This T cell receptor (beta chain) is from a study of blood T cell repertoires in COVID-19. Looking at the study overall: Specimens from acute and convalescent COVID-19 originated in the United States, Italy and Spain. PBMCs, B-cell-depleted T cells, or T cells were the source of the cDNA or gDNA that made up the material.

In the original workflow: Estimated nucleated cell counts came from reference gene primer amplification. Generated by immunoSEQ multiplex PCR, the TCRdb table keeps only in-frame clones and is missing some. That table is the source of V, J and clone size, and D and trimming were worked out from the DNA. The sample carries about 140,000 clones, around nine tenths recorded once. This receptor was taken from a woman aged 40 to 50 with acute or convalescent COVID-19. Sequenced input: peripheral blood.

The DNA for the CDR3 is TGTGCCAGTAGTCACCCGGGAGGGCCAAGAGAGACCCAGTACTTC. This codes for CASSHPGGPRETQYF. V usage is TRBV19 and J usage is TRBJ2-5, with 8 positions matching TRBD2. The CDR3 has 15 residues. J lost 4 bases, V lost 5 bases, and 9 bases had no gene match. Germline assignment: CDR1 LNHDA and CDR2 SQIVND (reference sequence).